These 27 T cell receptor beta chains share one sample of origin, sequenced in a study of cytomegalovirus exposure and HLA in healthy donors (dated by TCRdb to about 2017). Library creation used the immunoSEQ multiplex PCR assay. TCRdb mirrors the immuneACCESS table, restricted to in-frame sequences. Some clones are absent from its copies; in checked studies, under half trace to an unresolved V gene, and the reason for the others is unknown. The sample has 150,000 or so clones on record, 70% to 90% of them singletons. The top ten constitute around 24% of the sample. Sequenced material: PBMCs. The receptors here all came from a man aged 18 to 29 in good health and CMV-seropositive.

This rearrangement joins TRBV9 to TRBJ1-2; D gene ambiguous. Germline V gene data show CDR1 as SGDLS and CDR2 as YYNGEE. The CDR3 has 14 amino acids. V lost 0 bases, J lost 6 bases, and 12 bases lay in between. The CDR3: CASSVVSGVDGYTF. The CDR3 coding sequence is TGTGCCAGCAGCGTAGTCTCGGGTGTCGATGGCTACACCTTC.

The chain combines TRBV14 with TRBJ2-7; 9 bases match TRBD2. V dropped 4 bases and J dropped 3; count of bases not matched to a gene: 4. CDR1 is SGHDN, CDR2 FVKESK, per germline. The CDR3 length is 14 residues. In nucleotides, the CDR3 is TGTGCCAGCAGCCCCGCAGCGGGGGGCTACGAGCAGTACTTC. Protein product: CASSPAAGGYEQYF.

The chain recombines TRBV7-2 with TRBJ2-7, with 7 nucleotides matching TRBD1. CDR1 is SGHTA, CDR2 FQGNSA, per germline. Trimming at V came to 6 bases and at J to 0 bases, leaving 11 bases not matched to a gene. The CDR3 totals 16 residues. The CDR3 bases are TGTGCCAGCAGTACCTCTCCCGGGACAGTCTCCTACGAGCAGTACTTC. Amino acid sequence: CASSTSPGTVSYEQYF.

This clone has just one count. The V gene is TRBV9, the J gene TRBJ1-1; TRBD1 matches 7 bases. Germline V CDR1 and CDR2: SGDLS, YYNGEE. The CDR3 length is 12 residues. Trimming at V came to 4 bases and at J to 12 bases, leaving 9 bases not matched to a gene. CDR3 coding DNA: TGTGCCAGCAGCACCCGACAGGGCAGTCCTTTCTTT. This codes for CASSTRQGSPFF.

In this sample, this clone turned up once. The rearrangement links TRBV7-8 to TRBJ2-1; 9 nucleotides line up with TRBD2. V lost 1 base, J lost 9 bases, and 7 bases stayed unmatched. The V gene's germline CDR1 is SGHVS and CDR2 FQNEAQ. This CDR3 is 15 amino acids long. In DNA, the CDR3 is TGTGCCAGCAGCTTAGGGCGGGAGGGCCAGGGTGAGCAGTTCTTC. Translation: CASSLGREGQGEQFF.

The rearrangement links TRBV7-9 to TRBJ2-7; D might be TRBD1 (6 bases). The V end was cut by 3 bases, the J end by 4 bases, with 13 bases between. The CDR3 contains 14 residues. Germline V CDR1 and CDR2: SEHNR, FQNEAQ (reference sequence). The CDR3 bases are TGTGCCAGCAGCTTTGGGACACAAGATTACGAGCAGTACTTC. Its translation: CASSFGTQDYEQYF.

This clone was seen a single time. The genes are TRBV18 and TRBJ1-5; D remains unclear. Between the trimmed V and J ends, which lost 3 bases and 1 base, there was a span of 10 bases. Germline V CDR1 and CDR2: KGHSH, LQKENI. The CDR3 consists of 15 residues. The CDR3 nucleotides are TGTGCCAGCTCACCCTCCGACGGGAGCAATCAGCCCCAGCATTTT. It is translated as CASSPSDGSNQPQHF.

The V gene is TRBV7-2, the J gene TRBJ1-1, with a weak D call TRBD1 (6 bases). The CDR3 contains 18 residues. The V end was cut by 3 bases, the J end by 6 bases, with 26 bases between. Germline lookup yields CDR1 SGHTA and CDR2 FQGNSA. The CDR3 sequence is CASSFGNPGPQGHSEAFF. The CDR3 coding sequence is TGTGCCAGCAGCTTTGGCAATCCGGGACCTCAGGGGCACTCTGAAGCTTTCTTT.

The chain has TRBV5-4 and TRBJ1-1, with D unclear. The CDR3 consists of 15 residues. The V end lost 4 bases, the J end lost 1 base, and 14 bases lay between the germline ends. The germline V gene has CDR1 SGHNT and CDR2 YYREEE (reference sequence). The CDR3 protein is CASSRGPNENTEAFF. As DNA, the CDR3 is TGTGCCAGCAGCCGGGGTCCAAATGAGAACACTGAAGCTTTCTTT.

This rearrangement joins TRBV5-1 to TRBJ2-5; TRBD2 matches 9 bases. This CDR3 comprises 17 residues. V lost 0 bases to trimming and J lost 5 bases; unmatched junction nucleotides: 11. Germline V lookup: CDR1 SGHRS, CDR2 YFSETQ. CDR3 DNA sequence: TGCGCCAGCAGCTTGGTGGCGGCGGGGGGGCCTGGGGAGACCCAGTACTTC. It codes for CASSLVAAGGPGETQYF.

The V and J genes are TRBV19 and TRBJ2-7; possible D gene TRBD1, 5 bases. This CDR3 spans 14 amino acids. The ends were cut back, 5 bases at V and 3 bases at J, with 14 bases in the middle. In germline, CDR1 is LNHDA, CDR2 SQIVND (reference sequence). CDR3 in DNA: TGTGCCAGTAGTCCGGCGCAGGGCATCTACGAGCAGTACTTC. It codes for CASSPAQGIYEQYF.

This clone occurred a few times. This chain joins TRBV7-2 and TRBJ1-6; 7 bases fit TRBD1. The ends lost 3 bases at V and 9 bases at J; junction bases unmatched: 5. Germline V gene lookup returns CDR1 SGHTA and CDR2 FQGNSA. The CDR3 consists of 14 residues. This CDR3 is CASSFDRAGSPLHF. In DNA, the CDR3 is TGTGCCAGCAGCTTTGACAGGGCAGGTTCACCCCTCCACTTT. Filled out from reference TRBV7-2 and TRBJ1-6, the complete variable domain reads GAGVSQSPSNKVTEKGKDVELRCDPISGHTALYWYRQSLGQGLEFLIYFQGNSAPDKSGLPSDRFSAERTGGSVSTLTIQRTQQEDSAVYLCASSFDRAGSPLHFGNGTRLTVT.

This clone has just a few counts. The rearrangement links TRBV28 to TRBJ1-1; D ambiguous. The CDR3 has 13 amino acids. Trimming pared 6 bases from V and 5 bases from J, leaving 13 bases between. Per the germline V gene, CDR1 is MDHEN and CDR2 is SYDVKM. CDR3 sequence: CASRAAPGTEAFF. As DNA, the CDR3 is TGTGCCAGCAGGGCGGCCCCCGGGACTGAAGCTTTCTTT.

The CDR3 is CASSEADRGRDNEQFF. CDR3 DNA: TGTGCCAGCAGTGAAGCGGACAGGGGACGGGACAATGAGCAGTTCTTC. The J gene is TRBJ2-1, the V gene TRBV2; 9 positions agree with TRBD1. Trimming took 0 bases from V and 5 from J; bases not matched to a gene: 5. The germline V gene has CDR1 SNHLY and CDR2 FYNNEI. This CDR3 has 16 amino acids.

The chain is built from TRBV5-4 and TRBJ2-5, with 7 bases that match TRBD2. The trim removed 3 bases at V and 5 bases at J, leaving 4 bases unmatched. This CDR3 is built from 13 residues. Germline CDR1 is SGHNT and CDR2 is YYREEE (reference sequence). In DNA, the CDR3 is TGTGCCAGCAGCTCTATGGGGGGGGAGACCCAGTACTTC. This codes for CASSSMGGETQYF.

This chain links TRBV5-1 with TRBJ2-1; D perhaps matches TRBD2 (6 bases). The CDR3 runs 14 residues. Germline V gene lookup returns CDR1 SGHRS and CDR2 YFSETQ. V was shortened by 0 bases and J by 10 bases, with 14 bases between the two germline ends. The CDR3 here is CASSLEGQGREQFF. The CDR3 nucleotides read TGCGCCAGCAGCTTGGAGGGTCAAGGGAGGGAGCAGTTCTTC.

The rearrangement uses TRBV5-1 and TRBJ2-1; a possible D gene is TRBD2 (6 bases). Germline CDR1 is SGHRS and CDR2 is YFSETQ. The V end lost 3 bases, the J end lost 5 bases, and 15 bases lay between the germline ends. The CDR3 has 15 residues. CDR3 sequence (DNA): TGCGCCAGCAGCTCTGGCCCGGGACTGAACAATGAGCAGTTCTTC. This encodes CASSSGPGLNNEQFF.

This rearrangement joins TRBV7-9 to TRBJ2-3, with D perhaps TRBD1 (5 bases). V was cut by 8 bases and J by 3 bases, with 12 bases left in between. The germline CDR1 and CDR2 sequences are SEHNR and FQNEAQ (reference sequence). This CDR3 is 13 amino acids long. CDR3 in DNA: TGTGCCAGCGGGGCGCAGGTTACAGATACGCAGTATTTT. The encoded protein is CASGAQVTDTQYF.

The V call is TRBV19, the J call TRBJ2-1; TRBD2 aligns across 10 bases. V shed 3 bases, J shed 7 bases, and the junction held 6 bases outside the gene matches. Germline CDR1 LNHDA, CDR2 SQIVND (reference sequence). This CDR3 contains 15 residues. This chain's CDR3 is CASSMRAGGLNEQFF. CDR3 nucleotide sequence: TGTGCCAGTAGTATGCGAGCGGGAGGGCTGAATGAGCAGTTCTTC.

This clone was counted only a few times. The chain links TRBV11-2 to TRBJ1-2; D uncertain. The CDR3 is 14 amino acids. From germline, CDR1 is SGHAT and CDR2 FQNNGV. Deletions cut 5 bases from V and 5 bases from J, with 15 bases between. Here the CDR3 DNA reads TGTGCCAGCAGCCTATACGCGAGGAATTATGGCTACACCTTC. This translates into CASSLYARNYGYTF. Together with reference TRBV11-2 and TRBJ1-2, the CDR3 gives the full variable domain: EAGVAQSPRYKIIEKRQSVAFWCNPISGHATLYWYQQILGQGPKLLIQFQNNGVVDDSQLPKDRFSAERLKGVDSTLKIQPAKLEDSAVYLCASSLYARNYGYTFGSGTRLTVV.

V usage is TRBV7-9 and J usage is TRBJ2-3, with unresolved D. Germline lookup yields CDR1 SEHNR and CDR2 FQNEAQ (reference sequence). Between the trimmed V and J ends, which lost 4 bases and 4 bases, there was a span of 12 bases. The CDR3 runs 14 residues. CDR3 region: CASSSDFRPDTQYF. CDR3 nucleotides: TGTGCCAGCAGCTCAGACTTTAGACCAGATACGCAGTATTTT.

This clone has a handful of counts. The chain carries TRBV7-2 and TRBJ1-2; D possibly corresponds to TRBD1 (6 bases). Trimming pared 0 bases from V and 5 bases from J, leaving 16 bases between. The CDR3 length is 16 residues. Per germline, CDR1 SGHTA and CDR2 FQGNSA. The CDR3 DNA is TGTGCCAGCAGCTTAGCTGGCGGGGGCGCCGGGTATGGCTACACCTTC. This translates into CASSLAGGGAGYGYTF. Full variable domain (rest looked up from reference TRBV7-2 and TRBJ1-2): GAGVSQSPSNKVTEKGKDVELRCDPISGHTALYWYRQSLGQGLEFLIYFQGNSAPDKSGLPSDRFSAERTGGSVSTLTIQRTQQEDSAVYLCASSLAGGGAGYGYTFGSGTRLTVV.

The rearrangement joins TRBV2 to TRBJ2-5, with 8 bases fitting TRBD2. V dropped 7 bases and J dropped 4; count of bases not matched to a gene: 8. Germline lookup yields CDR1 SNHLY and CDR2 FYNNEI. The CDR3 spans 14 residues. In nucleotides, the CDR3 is TGTGCCAGCATCCGGACTAGCCCTGCAGAGACCCAGTACTTC. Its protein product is CASIRTSPAETQYF. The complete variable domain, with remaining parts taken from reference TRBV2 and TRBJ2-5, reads EPEVTQTPSHQVTQMGQEVILRCVPISNHLYFYWYRQILGQKVEFLVSFYNNEISEKSEIFDDQFSVERPDGSNFTLKIRSTKLEDSAMYFCASIRTSPAETQYFGPGTRLLVL.

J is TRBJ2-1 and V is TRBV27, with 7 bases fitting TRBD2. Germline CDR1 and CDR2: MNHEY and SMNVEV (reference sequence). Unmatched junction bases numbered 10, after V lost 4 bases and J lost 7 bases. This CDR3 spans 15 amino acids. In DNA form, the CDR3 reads TGTGCCAGCAGTTGGGGGGGAGCCTTCTTTAATGAGCAGTTCTTC. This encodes CASSWGGAFFNEQFF.

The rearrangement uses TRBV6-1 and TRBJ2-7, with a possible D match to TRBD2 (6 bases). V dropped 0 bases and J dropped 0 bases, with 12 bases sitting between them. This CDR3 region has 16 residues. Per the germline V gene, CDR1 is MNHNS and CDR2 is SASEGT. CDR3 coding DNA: TGTGCCAGCAGTGAAGCGGAGGGTTACCTCTCCTACGAGCAGTACTTC. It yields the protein CASSEAEGYLSYEQYF.

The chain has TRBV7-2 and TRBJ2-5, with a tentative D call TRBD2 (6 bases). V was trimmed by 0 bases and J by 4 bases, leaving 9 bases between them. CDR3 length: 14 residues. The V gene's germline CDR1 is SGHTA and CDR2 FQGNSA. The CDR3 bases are TGTGCCAGCAGCTTAGCGGGAGCGGGAGAGACCCAGTACTTC. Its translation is CASSLAGAGETQYF.

The DNA for the CDR3 is TGTGCCAGCAGTGGAACAGGGTGGGCCACTGAAGCTTTCTTT. This sequence encodes CASSGTGWATEAFF. The V call is TRBV27, the J call TRBJ1-1, with D possibly being TRBD1 (6 bases). This CDR3 spans 14 amino acids. Trimming took off 5 bases at V and 4 bases at J, with 14 bases between the two ends. Germline CDR1 reads MNHEY; CDR2 reads SMNVEV (reference sequence).